Listed below are T cell receptor beta chains from one sample, sequenced in a study of cytomegalovirus exposure and HLA in healthy donors. Repertoires were generated with immunoSEQ multiplex PCR, while TCRdb's copy carries only in-frame clones and drops some. Seen here are roughly 100,000 clones, less than 85% observed once, and the top ten hold approximately 8%. Sequencing was performed on PBMCs. Source of these receptors: a man aged 40-50 years in good health and CMV-seropositive. CDR3s include the opening cysteine and the closing phenylalanine or tryptophan. D genes are given only for firm matches. The size entry is marked missing in some rows and otherwise reads once, few, many or a size class.

>.|TRBJ1-1|.|TRBV29-1
CSAEEGGPPLTEAFF
TGCAGCGCAGAGGAAGGCGGGCCCCCCCTCACTGAAGCTTTCTTT
>.|TRBJ2-1|TRBD1|TRBV14
CASSQGQGRHEQFF
TGTGCCAGCAGCCAAGGACAGGGCCGCCATGAGCAGTTCTTC
>.|TRBJ2-2|.|TRBV7-3
CASSFSSIGELFF
TGTGCCAGCAGCTTTAGCAGCATCGGGGAGCTGTTTTTT
>once|TRBJ1-5|TRBD1|TRBV19
CASRNQGAQPQHF
TGTGCCAGTAGGAACCAGGGGGCGCAGCCCCAGCATTTT
>.|TRBJ2-7|TRBD2|TRBV15
CATSREVSGGPYEQYF
TGTGCCACCAGCAGAGAGGTTAGCGGGGGCCCCTACGAGCAGTACTTC
>.|TRBJ2-7|TRBD2|TRBV4-2
CASSQDGDGTSRPYEQYF
TGTGCCAGCAGCCAAGATGGGGACGGGACTAGCCGACCCTACGAGCAGTACTTC
>.|TRBJ1-1|TRBD1|TRBV18
CASSPPGQGSTEAFF
TGTGCCAGCTCACCGCCGGGACAGGGATCCACTGAAGCTTTCTTT
>.|TRBJ2-4|TRBD1|TRBV7-8
CASSLWDRDEGIAKNIQYF
TGTGCCAGCAGCTTATGGGACAGGGATGAGGGGATAGCCAAAAACATTCAGTACTTC
>.|TRBJ2-2|.|TRBV7-9
CASSLGGGNKNTGELFF
TGTGCCAGCAGCTTAGGTGGCGGGAACAAGAACACCGGGGAGCTGTTTTTT
>.|TRBJ2-7|TRBD1|TRBV30
CAWSWQGESSYEQYF
TGTGCCTGGAGTTGGCAGGGGGAGAGCTCCTACGAGCAGTACTTC
>.|TRBJ2-7|.|TRBV28
CASGGTAESEQYF
TGTGCCAGCGGGGGGACAGCCGAAAGCGAGCAGTACTTC
>.|TRBJ2-3|TRBD2|TRBV6-1
CASSVGLAGVNPTDTQYF
TGTGCCAGCAGTGTGGGACTAGCGGGAGTGAATCCCACAGATACGCAGTATTTT
>.|TRBJ2-5|.|TRBV19
CASSNFLETQYF
TGTGCCAGTAGTAACTTCTTGGAGACCCAGTACTTC
>.|TRBJ1-2|TRBD1|TRBV6-6
CASSRDRDTYGYTF
TGTGCCAGCAGCCGCGACAGGGATACCTATGGCTACACCTTC
>.|TRBJ2-1|.|TRBV7-3
CASSSGTGNNEQFF
TGTGCCAGCAGCTCGGGGACTGGAAACAATGAGCAGTTCTTC
>few|TRBJ2-2|TRBD2|TRBV11-3
CASSPNTGGTGELFF
TGTGCCAGCAGCCCGAACACGGGGGGGACCGGGGAGCTGTTTTTT
>.|TRBJ2-5|.|TRBV6-1
CASSEGAGVPKETQYF
TGTGCCAGCAGTGAAGGGGCAGGGGTGCCAAAAGAGACCCAGTACTTC
>.|TRBJ1-5|TRBD1|TRBV19
CASSSWTGGAIQPQHF
TGTGCCAGTAGTTCCTGGACAGGGGGCGCAATTCAGCCCCAGCATTTT
>once|TRBJ2-2|TRBD2|TRBV7-9
CASGLAGYTGELFF
TGTGCCAGCGGGCTAGCGGGATACACCGGGGAGCTGTTTTTT
>.|TRBJ2-4|TRBD1|TRBV27
CASRRTGGNSQYF
TGTGCCAGCAGGCGGACAGGGGGAAACAGTCAGTACTTC
>.|TRBJ2-3|.|TRBV5-1
CASSLGTGTDTQYF
TGCGCCAGCAGCTTGGGCACAGGAACAGATACGCAGTATTTT
>.|TRBJ2-1|.|TRBV29-1
CSGGLYNEQFF
TGCAGCGGTGGACTTTACAATGAGCAGTTCTTC
>.|TRBJ2-5|TRBD1|TRBV13
CASSIQGKGETQYF
TGTGCCAGCAGCATACAGGGGAAGGGAGAGACCCAGTACTTC
>.|TRBJ1-5|TRBD1|TRBV4-1
CASSQDRGTQPQHF
TGCGCCAGCAGCCAGGACAGGGGGACTCAGCCCCAGCATTTT
>.|TRBJ2-6|.|TRBV29-1
CSVHSGANGLTF
TGCAGCGTCCACTCTGGGGCCAACGGCCTGACTTTC
>.|TRBJ2-3|TRBD2|TRBV15
CATSRGLAEGLTDTQYF
TGTGCCACCAGCAGAGGACTAGCGGAGGGGCTCACAGATACGCAGTATTTT
>few|TRBJ2-1|.|TRBV6-1
CASSEKLDPNEQFF
TGTGCCAGCAGTGAAAAACTAGATCCCAATGAGCAGTTCTTC
>few|TRBJ2-7|.|TRBV11-2
CASSLPRTYEQYF
TGTGCCAGCAGCTTACCCAGAACCTACGAGCAGTACTTC
>.|TRBJ1-4|.|TRBV19
CASSPSRNPNEKLFF
TGTGCCAGTAGTCCATCCAGGAATCCTAATGAAAAACTGTTTTTT
>.|TRBJ2-4|TRBD2|TRBV7-2
CASSLGGGGLAKNIQYF
TGTGCCAGCAGCTTAGGGGGCGGGGGGCTAGCCAAAAACATTCAGTACTTC
>.|TRBJ2-7|.|TRBV27
CASSSPTGSSYEQYF
TGTGCCAGCAGTTCCCCGACGGGGAGCTCCTACGAGCAGTACTTC